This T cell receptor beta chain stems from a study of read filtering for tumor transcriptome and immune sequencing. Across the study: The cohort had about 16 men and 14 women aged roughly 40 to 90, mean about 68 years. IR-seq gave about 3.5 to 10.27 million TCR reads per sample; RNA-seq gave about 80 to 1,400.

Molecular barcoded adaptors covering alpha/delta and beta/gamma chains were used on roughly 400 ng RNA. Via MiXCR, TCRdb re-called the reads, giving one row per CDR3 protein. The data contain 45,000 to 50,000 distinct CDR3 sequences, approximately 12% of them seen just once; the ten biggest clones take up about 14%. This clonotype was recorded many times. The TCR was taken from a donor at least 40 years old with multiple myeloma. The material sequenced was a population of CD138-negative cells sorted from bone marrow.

The CDR3 DNA reads TGTGCCAGCAGCTTAGGGGGGGACACTGAAGCTTTCTTT. As protein: CASSLGGDTEAFF. This chain uses TRBV7-9 with TRBJ1-1; maybe TRBD1 (5 bases). The length of the CDR3 is 13 residues. Germline V CDR1 and CDR2: SEHNR, FQNEAQ (reference sequence). Trimming removed 1 base at V and 3 bases at J, with 6 bases between.